This T cell receptor (beta chain) came from a study of beta chain features in type 1 diabetes. Expressed TCRB transcripts were sequenced because the isolated RNA had all been reverse transcribed beforehand. Naive, central memory and regulatory T cell samples averaged roughly 3.6 million reads. Profiled with immunoSEQ multiplex PCR; TCRdb holds only in-frame clones, not every one. In the table there are hundreds of thousands of clones, roughly 15% of which are singletons. This clone showed up just a few times. V trimming: 4 bases; J trimming: 4 bases; junction bases outside the gene matches: 3. This CDR3 region has 14 residues. Germline assignment: CDR1 SGHRS and CDR2 YFSETQ. Donors underwent one heparinised blood draw, 95 to 150 mL on average. Cell sorting via CD45RO/CCR7/CD25/CD127/CD95/CD27 was performed to obtain CD4+ naive, central memory, regulatory and stem cell-like memory cells.

The receptor was isolated from a woman aged 18-29 years in good health. The rearrangement uses TRBV5-1 and TRBJ2-1; TRBD2 agrees at 9 bases. The sequenced sample consisted of naive CD4+ T cells from blood. The CDR3: CASSIAGEYNEQFF. The DNA for the CDR3 is TGCGCCAGCAGCATAGCGGGGGAGTACAATGAGCAGTTCTTC.